A single sample gave rise to the 5 T cell receptor beta chains below, sequenced in a study of blood T cell repertoires in COVID-19. Clones were read by immunoSEQ multiplex PCR, and TCRdb kept only the in-frame ones, dropping some. The repertoire has 130,000 to 150,000 clones, roughly 87% of them found once; the top ten carry 4%. Sequencing was carried out using PBMCs or T cells enriched from blood (not recorded which). These receptor sequences come from a woman aged 40 to 55 who had been exposed to COVID-19.

The chain couples TRBV24-1 to TRBJ2-2; a weak D match, TRBD1 (5 bases). V was pared by 3 bases and J by 6 bases, with 16 bases between. Germline V gene sequence: CDR1 KGHDR, CDR2 SFDVKD. The CDR3 is made up of 16 amino acids. The CDR3 DNA follows: TGTGCCACCAGTGATCCTACAGGTGACGTGGCCGGGGAGCTGTTTTTT. The encoded protein is CATSDPTGDVAGELFF.

The chain couples TRBV12-2 to TRBJ2-7; the DNA was not used to check the table's D call, TRBD2. TRBV12-2 has pseudogene status. The CDR3 length is 16 residues. The CDR3 is CASRRAMLAGTYEQYF. The CDR3 DNA follows: TGTGCAAGTCGCCGCGCAATGCTAGCGGGAACCTACGAGCAGTACTTC.

The chain recombines TRBV19 with TRBJ1-1; D gene unclear. Germline V lookup: CDR1 LNHDA, CDR2 SQIVND (reference sequence). The V and J ends lost 7 bases and 2 bases respectively, with 8 bases between them. The CDR3 length is 12 residues. The CDR3, as DNA: TGTGCCAGTACGGGGTTCAACACTGAAGCTTTCTTT. This sequence encodes CASTGFNTEAFF.

The gene calls are TRBV4-2 and TRBJ1-2; no definite D call. With 0 bases removed from V and 1 base from J, the gap between germline ends came to 6 bases. The CDR3 is made up of 14 amino acids. Per the germline V gene, CDR1 is LGHNA and CDR2 is YNFKEQ. Here the CDR3 reads CASSQEAINYGYTF. In DNA, the CDR3 is TGTGCCAGCAGCCAAGAAGCCATTAACTATGGCTACACCTTC.

This sequence joins TRBV5-1 and TRBJ1-6, with D unresolved. Deletions cut 10 bases from V and 10 bases from J, with 15 bases between. CDR3 length: 12 residues. Germline assignment: CDR1 SGHRS and CDR2 YFSETQ. DNA for the CDR3: TGCGCCGGCGGGGATTTCGACTCACCCCTCCACTTT. Translated: CAGGDFDSPLHF.